Listed below are T cell receptor beta chains from one sample, sequenced in a study of blood T cell repertoires in COVID-19. Generated by immunoSEQ multiplex PCR, the TCRdb table keeps only in-frame clones and is missing some. Of about 300,000 clones detected, more than 75% appear once; the ten largest clones hold over 2.5%. Source material: PBMCs or T cells enriched from blood (not recorded which). The receptors shown here come from a woman aged 18-35 years who had recovered from COVID-19. Both conserved end residues are part of each CDR3. The order of the fields is V gene, J gene, clone size, D gene, CDR3 protein, CDR3 DNA. The D gene is left open where the match is weak. Part of the rows lack a size; the others show once, few, many or a class for expanded clones.

V: TRBV10-3; J: TRBJ2-7; size: .; D: TRBD1; CDR3: CAISETNRQGRYEQYF; DNA: TGTGCCATCAGTGAGACCAATCGACAGGGGAGGTACGAGCAGTACTTC
V: TRBV5-1; J: TRBJ2-3; size: .; D: TRBD2; CDR3: CASSLERGGVDTQYF; DNA: TGCGCCAGCAGCTTGGAACGCGGGGGGGTAGATACGCAGTATTTT
V: TRBV5-1; J: TRBJ1-6; size: .; D: TRBD1; CDR3: CASSLGQGVYNSPLHF; DNA: TGCGCCAGCAGCTTGGGACAGGGGGTCTATAATTCACCCCTCCACTTT
V: TRBV3-1/TRBV3-2; J: TRBJ2-3; size: .; D: .; CDR3: CASSQDASASTDTQYF; DNA: TGTGCCAGCAGCCAAGACGCAAGCGCGAGCACAGATACGCAGTATTTT
V: TRBV28; J: TRBJ2-7; size: .; D: TRBD1; CDR3: CASSLIPDRYSYEQYF; DNA: TGTGCCAGCAGTTTAATTCCGGACAGGTATTCCTACGAGCAGTACTTC
V: TRBV2; J: TRBJ2-7; size: .; D: TRBD1; CDR3: CATSWTGFYEQYF; DNA: TGTGCGACGAGCTGGACAGGGTTCTACGAGCAGTACTTC
V: TRBV5-6; J: TRBJ2-7; size: .; D: .; CDR3: CASSLVRPRVGEQYF; DNA: TGTGCCAGCAGCTTGGTCAGGCCCAGGGTAGGGGAGCAGTACTTC
V: TRBV18; J: TRBJ2-1; size: .; D: TRBD1; CDR3: CASSPTGPFNRDSSYNEQFF; DNA: TGTGCCAGCTCACCGACAGGTCCATTTAACAGGGACAGCTCCTACAATGAGCAGTTCTTC
V: TRBV7-2; J: TRBJ2-3; size: .; D: TRBD2; CDR3: CASSRGVLTDTQYF; DNA: TGTGCCAGCAGCCGGGGGGTTCTCACAGATACGCAGTATTTT
V: TRBV2; J: TRBJ1-6; size: .; D: .; CDR3: CASSPRVVDSPLHF; DNA: TGTGCCAGCAGCCCCAGGGTAGTCGATTCACCCCTCCACTTT
V: TRBV11-3; J: TRBJ2-3; size: .; D: TRBD2; CDR3: CASSLGLAGGGDTQYF; DNA: TGTGCCAGCAGCTTAGGACTAGCGGGGGGAGGTGATACGCAGTATTTT
V: TRBV5-4; J: TRBJ2-1; size: .; D: .; CDR3: CASSLSRQRPPGEQFF; DNA: TGTGCCAGCAGCTTGTCCCGTCAGCGGCCCCCTGGTGAGCAGTTCTTC
V: TRBV6-5; J: TRBJ2-7; size: once; D: .; CDR3: CASSYGTLDEQYF; DNA: TGTGCCAGCAGTTACGGGACACTCGACGAGCAGTACTTC
V: TRBV2; J: TRBJ1-1; size: .; D: .; CDR3: CASNRGNTEAFF; DNA: TGTGCCAGCAATAGGGGGAACACTGAAGCTTTCTTT
V: TRBV7-7; J: TRBJ2-3; size: .; D: .; CDR3: CASSLGGPSTDTQYF; DNA: TGTGCCAGCAGCTTAGGGGGGCCAAGCACAGATACGCAGTATTTT
V: TRBV9; J: TRBJ2-3; size: .; D: .; CDR3: CASSVGGRPTDTQYF; DNA: TGTGCCAGCAGCGTAGGTGGGAGGCCCACAGATACGCAGTATTTT
V: TRBV28; J: TRBJ2-7; size: .; D: TRBD1; CDR3: CASTRLGQGSYEQYF; DNA: TGTGCCAGCACACGGCTGGGACAGGGGTCGTACGAGCAGTACTTC
V: TRBV3-1/TRBV3-2; J: TRBJ2-1; size: .; D: TRBD2; CDR3: CASSRQPSGRVNEQFF; DNA: TGTGCCAGCAGCCGACAGCCTAGCGGGAGGGTCAATGAGCAGTTCTTC
V: TRBV9; J: TRBJ1-1; size: .; D: .; CDR3: CASSVAVGEENTEAFF; DNA: TGTGCCAGCAGCGTAGCTGTCGGGGAGGAGAACACTGAAGCTTTCTTT
V: TRBV19; J: TRBJ2-5; size: once; D: .; CDR3: CASSNGVSQETQYF; DNA: TGTGCCAGTTCCAACGGGGTGAGCCAAGAGACCCAGTACTTC
V: TRBV5-8; J: TRBJ1-2; size: .; D: TRBD1; CDR3: CASSLTGQENYGYTF; DNA: TGTGCCAGCAGCCTGACGGGACAGGAAAACTATGGCTACACCTTC
V: TRBV27; J: TRBJ1-6; size: .; D: .; CDR3: CASSLAAAGYNSPLHF; DNA: TGTGCCAGCAGTTTAGCGGCGGCCGGCTATAATTCACCCCTCCACTTT
V: TRBV20-1; J: TRBJ2-1; size: .; D: .; CDR3: CSATSLDEQFF; DNA: TGCAGCGCCACTAGCTTGGATGAGCAGTTCTTC
V: TRBV11-2; J: TRBJ2-1; size: .; D: TRBD2; CDR3: CASSQRTSGGDEQFF; DNA: TGTGCCAGCAGCCAACGGACTAGCGGGGGGGATGAGCAGTTCTTC
V: TRBV4-1; J: TRBJ2-7; size: .; D: .; CDR3: CASSQVTDYEQYF; DNA: TGCGCCAGCAGCCAAGTAACAGACTACGAGCAGTACTTC
V: TRBV10-3; J: TRBJ2-2; size: .; D: .; CDR3: CAISGSTGELFF; DNA: TGTGCCATCAGTGGTAGCACCGGGGAGCTGTTTTTT
V: TRBV2; J: TRBJ1-1; size: .; D: .; CDR3: CASSVGNTAAFF; DNA: TGTGCCAGCAGTGTCGGGAACACGGCCGCTTTCTTT
V: TRBV30; J: TRBJ1-6; size: .; D: .; CDR3: CAWRFGGEGSPLHF; DNA: TGTGCCTGGAGATTTGGAGGGGAAGGATCACCCCTCCACTTT
V: TRBV3-1/TRBV3-2; J: TRBJ2-1; size: once; D: TRBD2; CDR3: CASSYGLAGASYNEQFF; DNA: TGTGCCAGCAGCTACGGACTAGCGGGGGCATCCTACAATGAGCAGTTCTTC
V: TRBV7-9; J: TRBJ2-5; size: .; D: .; CDR3: CASRNYIQETQYF; DNA: TGTGCCAGCAGGAACTACATTCAAGAGACCCAGTACTTC
V: TRBV5-1; J: TRBJ2-3; size: once; D: .; CDR3: CASSSYRDTDTQYF; DNA: TGCGCCAGCAGCTCGTACCGGGACACAGATACGCAGTATTTT
V: TRBV7-2; J: TRBJ2-2; size: once; D: TRBD2; CDR3: CASSPLAGGTGELFF; DNA: TGTGCCAGCAGCCCTCTAGCGGGTGGCACCGGGGAGCTGTTTTTT
V: TRBV2; J: TRBJ2-2; size: .; D: .; CDR3: CASRVGGSDTGELFF; DNA: TGTGCCAGCAGGGTCGGGGGTTCTGACACCGGGGAGCTGTTTTTT
V: TRBV9; J: TRBJ1-2; size: .; D: .; CDR3: CASSVELGQPNYGYTF; DNA: TGTGCCAGCAGCGTAGAATTGGGACAACCTAACTATGGCTACACCTTC
V: TRBV5-1; J: TRBJ1-1; size: .; D: TRBD1; CDR3: CASSHDRVNTEAFF; DNA: TGCGCCAGCAGCCACGACAGGGTGAACACTGAAGCTTTCTTT